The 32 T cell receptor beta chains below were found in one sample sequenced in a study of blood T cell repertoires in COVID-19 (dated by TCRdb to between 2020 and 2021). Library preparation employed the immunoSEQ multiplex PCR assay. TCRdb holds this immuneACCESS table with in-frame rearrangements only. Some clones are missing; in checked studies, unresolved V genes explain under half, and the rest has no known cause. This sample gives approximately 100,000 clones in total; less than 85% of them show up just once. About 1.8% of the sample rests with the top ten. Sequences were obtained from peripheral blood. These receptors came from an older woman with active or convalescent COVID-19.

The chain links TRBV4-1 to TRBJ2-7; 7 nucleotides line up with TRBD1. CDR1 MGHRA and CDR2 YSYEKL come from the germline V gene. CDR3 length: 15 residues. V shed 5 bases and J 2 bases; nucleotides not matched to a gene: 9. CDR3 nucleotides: TGCGCCAGCAGCTCAGATGGGACAGCTACCTACGAGCAGTACTTC. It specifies CASSSDGTATYEQYF.

In DNA, the CDR3 is TGTGCCAGCAGCCTTTTCAGACTAGAAGAGACCCAGTACTTC. It is translated as CASSLFRLEETQYF. This chain uses TRBV7-2 with TRBJ2-5; D may be TRBD2 (6 bases). Trimming took off 5 bases at V and 3 bases at J, with 13 bases between the two ends. The CDR3 runs to 14 residues. Looked up from germline, CDR1 is SGHTA and CDR2 is FQGNSA.

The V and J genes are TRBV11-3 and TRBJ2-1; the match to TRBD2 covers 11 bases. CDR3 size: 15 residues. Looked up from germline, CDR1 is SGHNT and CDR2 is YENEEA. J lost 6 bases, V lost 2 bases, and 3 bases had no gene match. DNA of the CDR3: TGTGCCAGCAGCTTATCCGGGACTAGCGGCAATGAGCAGTTCTTC. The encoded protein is CASSLSGTSGNEQFF.

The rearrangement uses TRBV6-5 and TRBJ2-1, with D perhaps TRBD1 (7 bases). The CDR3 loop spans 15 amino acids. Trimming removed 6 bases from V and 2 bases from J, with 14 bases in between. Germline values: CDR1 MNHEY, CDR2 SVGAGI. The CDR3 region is CASSPSGGTYNEQFF. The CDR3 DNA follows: TGTGCCAGCAGCCCATCAGGGGGGACCTACAATGAGCAGTTCTTC.

CDR3 in DNA: TGTGCCAGCTCACCAAATCGAAGACTAGCGGAGAACTCTGGGGCCAACGTCCTGACTTTC. This sequence encodes CASSPNRRLAENSGANVLTF. The chain recombines TRBV18 with TRBJ2-6, with TRBD2 identical over 9 bases. V lost 2 bases and J lost 0; bases outside the gene matches: 11. CDR1 is KGHSH and CDR2 is LQKENI in the germline V gene. This CDR3 contains 20 residues. The full variable domain, rest sourced from reference TRBV18 and TRBJ2-6, is NAGVMQNPRHLVRRRGQEARLRCSPMKGHSHVYWYRQLPEEGLKFMVYLQKENIIDESGMPKERFSAEFPKEGPSILRIQQVVRGDSAAYFCASSPNRRLAENSGANVLTFGAGSRLTVL.

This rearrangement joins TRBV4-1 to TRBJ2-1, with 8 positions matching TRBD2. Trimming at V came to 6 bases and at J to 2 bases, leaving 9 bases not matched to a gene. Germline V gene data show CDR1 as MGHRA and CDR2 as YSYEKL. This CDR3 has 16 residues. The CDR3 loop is CASRSHSGDPYNEQFF. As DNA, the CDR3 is TGCGCCAGCAGGTCACATAGCGGGGATCCCTACAATGAGCAGTTCTTC.

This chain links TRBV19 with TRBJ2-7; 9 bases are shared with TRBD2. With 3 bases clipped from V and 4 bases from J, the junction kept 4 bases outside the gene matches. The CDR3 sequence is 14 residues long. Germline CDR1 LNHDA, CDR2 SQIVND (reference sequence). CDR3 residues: CASSIAGGRYEQYF. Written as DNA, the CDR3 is TGTGCCAGTAGTATTGCGGGAGGGAGGTACGAGCAGTACTTC.

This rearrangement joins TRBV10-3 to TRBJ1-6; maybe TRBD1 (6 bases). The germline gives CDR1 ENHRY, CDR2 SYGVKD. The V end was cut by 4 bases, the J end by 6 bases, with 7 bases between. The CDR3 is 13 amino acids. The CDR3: CAISAQGNSPLHF. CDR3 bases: TGTGCCATCAGTGCACAGGGTAATTCACCCCTCCACTTT.

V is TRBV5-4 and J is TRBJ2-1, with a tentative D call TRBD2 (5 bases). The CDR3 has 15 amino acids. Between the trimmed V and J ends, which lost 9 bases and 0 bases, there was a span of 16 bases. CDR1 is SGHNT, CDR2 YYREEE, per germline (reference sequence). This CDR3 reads CATTLRAGSYNEQFF. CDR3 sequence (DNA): TGTGCCACCACTCTGCGGGCCGGCTCCTACAATGAGCAGTTCTTC.

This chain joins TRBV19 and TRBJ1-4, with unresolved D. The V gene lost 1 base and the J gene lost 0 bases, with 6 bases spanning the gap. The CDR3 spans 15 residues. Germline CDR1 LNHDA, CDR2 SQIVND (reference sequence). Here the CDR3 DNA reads TGTGCCAGTAGTATAGGGCGGGCAACTAATGAAAAACTGTTTTTT. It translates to CASSIGRATNEKLFF.

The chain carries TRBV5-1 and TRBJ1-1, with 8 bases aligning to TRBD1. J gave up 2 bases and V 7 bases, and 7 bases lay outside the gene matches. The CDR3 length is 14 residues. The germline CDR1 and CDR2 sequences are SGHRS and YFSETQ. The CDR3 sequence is CASHQQGGNTEAFF. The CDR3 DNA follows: TGCGCCAGCCATCAACAGGGGGGCAACACTGAAGCTTTCTTT.

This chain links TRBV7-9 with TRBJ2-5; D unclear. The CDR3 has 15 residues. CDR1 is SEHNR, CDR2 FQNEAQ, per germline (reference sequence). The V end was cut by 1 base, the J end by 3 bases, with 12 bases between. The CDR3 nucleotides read TGTGCCAGCAGCTTAGACGGTGCGGTCGAAGAGACCCAGTACTTC. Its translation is CASSLDGAVEETQYF.

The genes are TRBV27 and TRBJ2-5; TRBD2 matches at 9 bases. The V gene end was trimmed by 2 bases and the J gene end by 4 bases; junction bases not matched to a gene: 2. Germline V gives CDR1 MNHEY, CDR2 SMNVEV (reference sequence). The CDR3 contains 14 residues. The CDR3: CASSLIAGVETQYF. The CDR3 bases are TGTGCCAGCAGTTTAATAGCGGGAGTAGAGACCCAGTACTTC.

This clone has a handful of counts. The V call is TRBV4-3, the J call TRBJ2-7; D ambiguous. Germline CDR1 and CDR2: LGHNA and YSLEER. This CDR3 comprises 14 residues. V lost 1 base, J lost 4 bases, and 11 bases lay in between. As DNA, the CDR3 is TGCGCCAGCAGCCAAGTATCGGCCGGGTACGAGCAGTACTTC. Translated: CASSQVSAGYEQYF.

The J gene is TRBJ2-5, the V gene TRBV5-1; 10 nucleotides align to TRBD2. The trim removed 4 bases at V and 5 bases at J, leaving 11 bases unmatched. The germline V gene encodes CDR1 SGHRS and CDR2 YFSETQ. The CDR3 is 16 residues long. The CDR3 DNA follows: TGCGCCAGCAGCCCCAATAGCGGGGGGCCGCGGGAGACCCAGTACTTC. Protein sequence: CASSPNSGGPRETQYF.

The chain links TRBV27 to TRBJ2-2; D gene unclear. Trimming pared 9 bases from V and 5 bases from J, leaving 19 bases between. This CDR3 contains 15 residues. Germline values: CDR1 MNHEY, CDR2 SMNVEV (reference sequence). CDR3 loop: CASSKIGMVTGELFF. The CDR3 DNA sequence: TGTGCCAGTAGCAAAATAGGAATGGTTACCGGGGAGCTGTTTTTT.

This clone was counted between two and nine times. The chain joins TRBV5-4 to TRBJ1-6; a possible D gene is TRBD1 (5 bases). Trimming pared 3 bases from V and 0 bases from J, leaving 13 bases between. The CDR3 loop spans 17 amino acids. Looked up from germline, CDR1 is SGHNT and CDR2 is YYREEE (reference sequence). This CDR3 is CASSSGGTSSYNSPLHF. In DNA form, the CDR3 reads TGTGCCAGCAGCTCAGGAGGGACTAGCTCCTATAATTCACCCCTCCACTTT.

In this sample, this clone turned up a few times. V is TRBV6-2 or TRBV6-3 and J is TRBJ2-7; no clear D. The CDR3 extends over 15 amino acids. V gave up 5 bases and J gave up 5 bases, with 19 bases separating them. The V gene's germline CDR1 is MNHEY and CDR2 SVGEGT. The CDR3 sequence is CASSGRGSSLDEQYF. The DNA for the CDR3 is TGTGCCAGCAGTGGTAGAGGCAGTTCTTTGGACGAGCAGTACTTC.

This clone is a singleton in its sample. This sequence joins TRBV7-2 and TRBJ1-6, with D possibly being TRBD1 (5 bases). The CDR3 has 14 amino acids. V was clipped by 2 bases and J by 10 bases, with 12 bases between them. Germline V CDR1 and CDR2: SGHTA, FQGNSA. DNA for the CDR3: TGTGCCAGCAGCTTACAGGGAGGCGGATCACCCCTCCACTTT. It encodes CASSLQGGGSPLHF. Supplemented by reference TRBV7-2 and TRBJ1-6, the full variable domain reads GAGVSQSPSNKVTEKGKDVELRCDPISGHTALYWYRQSLGQGLEFLIYFQGNSAPDKSGLPSDRFSAERTGGSVSTLTIQRTQQEDSAVYLCASSLQGGGSPLHFGNGTRLTVT.

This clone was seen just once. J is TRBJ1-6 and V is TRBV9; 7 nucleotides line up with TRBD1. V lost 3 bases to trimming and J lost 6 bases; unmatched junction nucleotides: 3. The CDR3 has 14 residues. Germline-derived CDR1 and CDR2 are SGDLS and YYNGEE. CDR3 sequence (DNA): TGTGCCAGCAGCGAGACAGGGCGTAATTCACCCCTCCACTTT. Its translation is CASSETGRNSPLHF.

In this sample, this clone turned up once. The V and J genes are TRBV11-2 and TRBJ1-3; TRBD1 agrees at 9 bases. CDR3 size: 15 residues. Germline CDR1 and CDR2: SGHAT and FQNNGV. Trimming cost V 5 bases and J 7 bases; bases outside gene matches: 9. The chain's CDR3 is CASSPAGTGYNTIYF. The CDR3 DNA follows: TGTGCCAGCAGCCCAGCAGGGACAGGGTACAACACCATATATTTT.

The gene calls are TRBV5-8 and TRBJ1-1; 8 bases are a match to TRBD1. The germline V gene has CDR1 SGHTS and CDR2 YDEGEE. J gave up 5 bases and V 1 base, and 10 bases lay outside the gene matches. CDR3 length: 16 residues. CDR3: CASSLSIKTGGTEAFF. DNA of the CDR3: TGTGCCAGCAGCTTGTCGATAAAAACAGGGGGGACTGAAGCTTTCTTT.

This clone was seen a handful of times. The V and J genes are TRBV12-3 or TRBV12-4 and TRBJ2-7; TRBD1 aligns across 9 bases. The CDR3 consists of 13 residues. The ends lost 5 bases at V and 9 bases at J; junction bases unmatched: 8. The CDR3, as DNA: TGTGCCAGCAGTCTATACCCGGGACAGGGGCAGTACTTC. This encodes CASSLYPGQGQYF.

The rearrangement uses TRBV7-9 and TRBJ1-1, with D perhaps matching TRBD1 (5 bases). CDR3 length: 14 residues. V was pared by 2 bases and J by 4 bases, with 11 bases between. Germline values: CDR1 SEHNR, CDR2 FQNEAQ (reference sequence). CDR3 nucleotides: TGTGCCAGCAGCTTACAGGGTGGGGTCACTGAAGCTTTCTTT. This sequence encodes CASSLQGGVTEAFF.

CDR3 amino acids: CASSQGRSNQPQHF. The CDR3 DNA reads TGCGCCAGCAGCCAAGGCCGGAGCAATCAGCCCCAGCATTTT. The V call is TRBV4-1, the J call TRBJ1-5, with D unresolved. Trimming removed 1 base at V and 1 base at J, with 5 bases between. The CDR3 runs 14 residues. Per the germline V gene, CDR1 is MGHRA and CDR2 is YSYEKL.

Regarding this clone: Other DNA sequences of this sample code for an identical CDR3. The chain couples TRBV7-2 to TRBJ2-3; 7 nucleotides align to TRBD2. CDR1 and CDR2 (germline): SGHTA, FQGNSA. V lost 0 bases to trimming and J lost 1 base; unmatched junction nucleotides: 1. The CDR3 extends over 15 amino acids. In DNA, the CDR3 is TGTGCCAGCAGCTTAGCGGCGGGGGGCACAGATACGCAGTATTTT. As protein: CASSLAAGGTDTQYF. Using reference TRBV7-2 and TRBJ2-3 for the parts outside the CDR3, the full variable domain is GAGVSQSPSNKVTEKGKDVELRCDPISGHTALYWYRQSLGQGLEFLIYFQGNSAPDKSGLPSDRFSAERTGGSVSTLTIQRTQQEDSAVYLCASSLAAGGTDTQYFGPGTRLTVL.

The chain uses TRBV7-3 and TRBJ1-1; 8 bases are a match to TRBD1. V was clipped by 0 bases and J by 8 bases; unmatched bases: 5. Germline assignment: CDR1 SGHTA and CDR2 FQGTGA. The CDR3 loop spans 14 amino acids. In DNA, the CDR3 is TGTGCCAGCAGCTTAACCCCAGGGGGCGGGGAAGCTTTCTTT. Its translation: CASSLTPGGGEAFF.

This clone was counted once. The CDR3 protein is CASSSMGSSAKNIQYF. Written as DNA, the CDR3 is TGTGCCAGCAGTTCTATGGGCAGCTCAGCCAAAAACATTCAGTACTTC. This sequence joins TRBV6-2 or TRBV6-3 and TRBJ2-4; D is ambiguous. The CDR3 sequence is 16 residues long. Trimming removed 4 bases at V and 0 bases at J, with 13 bases between. The V gene's germline CDR1 is MNHEY and CDR2 SVGEGT.

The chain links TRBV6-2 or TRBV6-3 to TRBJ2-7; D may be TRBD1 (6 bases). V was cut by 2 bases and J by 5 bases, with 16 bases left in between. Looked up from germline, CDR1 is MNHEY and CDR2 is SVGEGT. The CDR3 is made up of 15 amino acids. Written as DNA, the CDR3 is TGTGCCAGCAGTTACCGACTTCTCAGGGGCCACGAGCAGTACTTC. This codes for CASSYRLLRGHEQYF.

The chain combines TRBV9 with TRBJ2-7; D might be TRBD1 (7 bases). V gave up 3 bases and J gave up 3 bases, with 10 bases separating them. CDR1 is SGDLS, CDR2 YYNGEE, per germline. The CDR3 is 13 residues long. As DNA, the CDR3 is TGTGCCAGCAGCGGACAGGGAGGCTACGAGCAGTACTTC. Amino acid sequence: CASSGQGGYEQYF. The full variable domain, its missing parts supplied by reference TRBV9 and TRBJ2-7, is DSGVTQTPKHLITATGQRVTLRCSPRSGDLSVYWYQQSLDQGLQFLIQYYNGEERAKGNILERFSAQQFPDLHSELNLSSLELGDSALYFCASSGQGGYEQYFGPGTRLTVT.

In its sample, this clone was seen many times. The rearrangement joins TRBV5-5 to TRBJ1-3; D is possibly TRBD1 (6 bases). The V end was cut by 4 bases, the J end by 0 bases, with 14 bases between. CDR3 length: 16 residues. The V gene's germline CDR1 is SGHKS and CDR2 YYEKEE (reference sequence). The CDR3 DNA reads TGTGCCAGCAGCCGTAGACAGGAGCACTCTGGAAACACCATATATTTT. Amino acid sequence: CASSRRQEHSGNTIYF.

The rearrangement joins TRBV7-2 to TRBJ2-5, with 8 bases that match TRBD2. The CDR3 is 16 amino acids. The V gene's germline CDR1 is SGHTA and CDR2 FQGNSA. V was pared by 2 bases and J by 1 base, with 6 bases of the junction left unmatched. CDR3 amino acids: CASSLSASGLQETQYF. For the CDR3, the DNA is TGTGCCAGCAGCTTATCGGCTAGCGGGCTCCAAGAGACCCAGTACTTC.